Sequencing of this T cell receptor beta chain was carried out in a study of T cell repertoires in cytomegalovirus infection. At the level of the study: CMV infection plus the matching HLA type was flagged by public TCR beta signatures.

This clonotype has ten or more counts. The antigen is not known. TCRdb re-called the reads through MiXCR, storing one row per CDR3 protein. This sample has approximately 260,000 distinct CDR3 sequences, with less than 25% found just once. The TCR sequence derives from a human donor in good health (CMV status not recorded). Some clones in this sample may be carry-over from other donors' samples. Sequencing was performed on cultured PBMCs, taken from culture after CMV antigen stimulation.

In DNA, the CDR3 is TGTGCCAGCAGAGATCCAGGGTATTCACCCCTCCACTTT. Translation: CASRDPGYSPLHF. This chain links TRBV6-1 with TRBJ1-6; a possible D gene is TRBD1 (5 bases). The germline CDR1 and CDR2 sequences are MNHNS and SASEGT. The CDR3 sequence is 13 residues long. V was cut by 6 bases and J by 8 bases, with 11 bases left in between.